The 27 T cell receptor beta chains below come from one sample, sequenced in a study of T cell clones after liver transplantation. Method: immunoSEQ multiplex PCR; TCRdb's copy keeps in-frame clones and lacks some. The sample has around 60,000 clones; 71% are singletons. The source material was CD4+ T cells from blood, sampled before liver transplant. The receptors come from a human donor who received a liver transplant.

The chain uses TRBV28 and TRBJ1-3, with D hard to call. CDR3 length equals 19 residues. Germline CDR1 and CDR2: MDHEN and SYDVKM. The V end lost 6 bases, the J end lost 4 bases, and 28 bases lay between the germline ends. The CDR3 loop is CASSPNSGQMKARGNTIYF. Here the CDR3 DNA reads TGTGCCAGCAGCCCTAACTCTGGGCAGATGAAGGCCAGAGGAAACACCATATATTTT.

The V gene is TRBV10-3, the J gene TRBJ1-4; TRBD1 matches at 8 bases. Germline CDR1 and CDR2: ENHRY and SYGVKD. V lost 2 bases and J lost 6; bases outside the gene matches: 2. This CDR3 contains 14 residues. As DNA, the CDR3 is TGTGCCATCAGTGAGCAGGGGGCGGATGAAAAACTGTTTTTT. Translated, it gives CAISEQGADEKLFF.

This rearrangement joins TRBV2 to TRBJ2-6, with D maybe TRBD2 (5 bases). Trimming took off 6 bases at V and 2 bases at J, with 17 bases between the two ends. Germline V gene data show CDR1 as SNHLY and CDR2 as FYNNEI. This CDR3 contains 17 residues. The CDR3 region has the DNA TGTGCCAGCAGCAGAGGGAGACTTGGAGCTGGGGCCAACGTCCTGACTTTC. It encodes CASSRGRLGAGANVLTF.

The rearrangement joins TRBV11-2 to TRBJ2-7; D is possibly TRBD1 (6 bases). The CDR3 runs to 17 residues. From germline, CDR1 is SGHAT and CDR2 FQNNGV. Deletions cut 4 bases from V and 0 bases from J, with 19 bases between. DNA for the CDR3: TGTGCCAGCAGCTCCGGACAGTGGGGGTATAGCTCCTACGAGCAGTACTTC. Residues: CASSSGQWGYSSYEQYF.

The V gene is TRBV21-1, the J gene TRBJ1-1; the table names TRBD1, a call not compared with the DNA. TRBV21-1 is a known pseudogene. The CDR3 is made up of 15 amino acids. The CDR3, as DNA: TGTGCCAGCAGCCTCAGCAGGAGACAGGGGAATGAAGCTTTCTTT. This encodes CASSLSRRQGNEAFF.

The gene calls are TRBV16 and TRBJ1-1; D remains unclear. The germline V and J ends were trimmed by 0 bases and 0 bases, with 8 bases remaining between them. This CDR3 contains 15 residues. Germline lookup yields CDR1 KGHSY and CDR2 FQNENV. The CDR3 nucleotides read TGTGCCAGCAGCCAATCTGACTTCATGAACACTGAAGCTTTCTTT. Protein product: CASSQSDFMNTEAFF.

The V gene is TRBV7-3, the J gene TRBJ2-1; the match to TRBD2 covers 9 bases. CDR1 and CDR2 from the germline V gene are SGHTA and FQGTGA. The CDR3 length is 15 residues. Trimming at V came to 3 bases and at J to 7 bases, leaving 7 bases not matched to a gene. The CDR3 is CASSFGLAGLNEQFF. CDR3 in DNA: TGTGCCAGCAGCTTTGGTCTAGCGGGGCTTAATGAGCAGTTCTTC. Supplemented by reference TRBV7-3 and TRBJ2-1, the full variable domain reads GAGVSQTPSNKVTEKGKYVELRCDPISGHTALYWYRQSLGQGPEFLIYFQGTGAADDSGLPNDRFFAVRPEGSVSTLKIQRTERGDSAVYLCASSFGLAGLNEQFFGPGTRLTVL.

This clone was observed a handful of times. The chain uses TRBV11-2 and TRBJ1-2, with 7 bases fitting TRBD1. The J segment lost 2 bases and the V segment lost 7 bases, leaving 7 bases of the junction unmatched. The CDR3 totals 14 residues. The germline CDR1 and CDR2 sequences are SGHAT and FQNNGV. CDR3 nucleotides: TGTGCCAGCAACCGGGTGACAGGGAACTATGGCTACACCTTC. It codes for CASNRVTGNYGYTF.

The J gene is TRBJ1-1, the V gene TRBV19; TRBD1 matches 7 bases. Germline CDR1 LNHDA, CDR2 SQIVND (reference sequence). This CDR3 region has 13 residues. Germline trimming cut 8 bases from V and 5 bases from J; bases unmatched to any gene: 8. The CDR3 bases are TGTGCCAGTGGTCACAGGGGAAGTACTGAAGCTTTCTTT. Protein sequence: CASGHRGSTEAFF.

V and J are TRBV27 and TRBJ1-6; D remains ambiguous. The germline CDR1 and CDR2 sequences are MNHEY and SMNVEV (reference sequence). The length of the CDR3 is 17 residues. Trimming left V 2 bases short and J 0 bases short, with 11 bases between. The CDR3 loop is CASSLDFLSSYNSPLHF. Written as DNA, the CDR3 is TGTGCCAGCAGTTTAGACTTTCTCAGCTCCTATAATTCACCCCTCCACTTT.

The chain employs TRBV18 and TRBJ1-1, with 8 bases that match TRBD1. Germline-derived CDR1 and CDR2 are KGHSH and LQKENI. CDR3 length: 13 residues. The ends lost 6 bases at V and 2 bases at J; junction bases unmatched: 2. The CDR3 protein is CASSQGANTEAFF. Here the CDR3 DNA reads TGTGCCAGCTCCCAGGGGGCAAACACTGAAGCTTTCTTT. Together with reference TRBV18 and TRBJ1-1, the CDR3 gives the full variable domain: NAGVMQNPRHLVRRRGQEARLRCSPMKGHSHVYWYRQLPEEGLKFMVYLQKENIIDESGMPKERFSAEFPKEGPSILRIQQVVRGDSAAYFCASSQGANTEAFFGQGTRLTVV.

The chain has TRBV6-6 and TRBJ1-5; TRBD1 matches 8 bases. Germline-derived CDR1 and CDR2 are MNHNY and SVGAGI (reference sequence). The CDR3 totals 15 residues. V shed 2 bases, J shed 2 bases, and the junction held 2 bases outside the gene matches. CDR3: CASSYTTGGNQPQHF. In nucleotides, the CDR3 is TGTGCCAGCAGTTACACGACAGGGGGCAATCAGCCCCAGCATTTT.

The chain uses TRBV11-2 and TRBJ2-1; D is perhaps TRBD2 (5 bases). Trimming took off 5 bases at V and 9 bases at J, with 17 bases between the two ends. The CDR3 is 14 amino acids. Germline CDR1 and CDR2: SGHAT and FQNNGV. The DNA for the CDR3 is TGTGCCAGCAGCCCACCGACGGGGTGGGGTGAGCAGTTCTTC. This encodes CASSPPTGWGEQFF.

The CDR3 sequence: CASRAGGLWQFF. For the CDR3, the DNA is TGTGCCAGCAGAGCGGGGGGGCTTTGGCAGTTCTTC. The rearrangement uses TRBV2 and TRBJ2-1; TRBD2 matches at 10 bases. In germline, CDR1 is SNHLY, CDR2 FYNNEI. V lost 6 bases, J lost 12 bases, and 5 bases stayed unmatched. This CDR3 is built from 12 residues. Filled out from reference TRBV2 and TRBJ2-1, the complete variable domain reads EPEVTQTPSHQVTQMGQEVILRCVPISNHLYFYWYRQILGQKVEFLVSFYNNEISEKSEIFDDQFSVERPDGSNFTLKIRSTKLEDSAMYFCASRAGGLWQFFGPGTRLTVL.

This clone was seen many times. J is TRBJ2-7 and V is TRBV2, with 11 positions matching TRBD1. The CDR3 consists of 17 residues. Looked up from germline, CDR1 is SNHLY and CDR2 is FYNNEI. Trimming took 4 bases from V and 2 from J; bases not matched to a gene: 10. The CDR3 DNA reads as TGTGCCAGCAGTGTAGGGACAGGGGGTTTCTACGCCTACGAGCAGTACTTC. Translating it yields CASSVGTGGFYAYEQYF.

There are a few counts of this clone. This chain joins TRBV28 and TRBJ2-5; 13 bases are shared with TRBD2. The junction had 11 bases not matched to a gene; V was cut back by 6 bases and J by 4 bases. Per the germline V gene, CDR1 is MDHEN and CDR2 is SYDVKM. There are 17 residues in the CDR3. CDR3: CASSPGLTSGGLETQYF. The CDR3 DNA reads as TGTGCCAGCAGCCCAGGGTTGACTAGCGGGGGGCTAGAGACCCAGTACTTC. Looking up the rest from reference TRBV28 and TRBJ2-5 gives the full variable domain: DVKVTQSSRYLVKRTGEKVFLECVQDMDHENMFWYRQDPGLGLRLIYFSYDVKMKEKGDIPEGYSVSREKKERFSLILESASTNQTSMYLCASSPGLTSGGLETQYFGPGTRLLVL.

This rearrangement joins TRBV6-5 to TRBJ1-4; unclear D gene. Per germline, CDR1 MNHEY and CDR2 SVGAGI. The CDR3 covers 13 residues. V was shortened by 0 bases and J by 5 bases, with 4 bases between the two germline ends. CDR3 nucleotides: TGTGCCAGCAGTTACTCACAGAATGAAAAACTGTTTTTT. This encodes CASSYSQNEKLFF.

The chain carries TRBV6-5 and TRBJ1-1; TRBD1 aligns across 7 bases. CDR1 and CDR2 (germline): MNHEY, SVGAGI. The junction had 8 bases not matched to a gene; V was cut back by 6 bases and J by 1 base. The CDR3 is 15 amino acids. The CDR3 spells CASRTGTEANTEAFF. CDR3 nucleotide sequence: TGTGCCAGCAGAACCGGGACAGAAGCGAACACTGAAGCTTTCTTT.

This clone was detected many times. The chain employs TRBV9 and TRBJ2-1; 13 nucleotides line up with TRBD2. The CDR3 length is 18 residues. J was trimmed by 6 bases and V by 2 bases; bases with no gene match: 11. Germline CDR1 is SGDLS and CDR2 is YYNGEE. CDR3 bases: TGTGCCAGCAGCGTCAGCCTGAGGACTAGCGGGGGCCTCAATGAGCAGTTCTTC. This translates into CASSVSLRTSGGLNEQFF.

CDR3 sequence reads: CASIQGESNQPQHF. The CDR3 nucleotides read TGTGCCAGTATACAGGGGGAGAGCAATCAGCCCCAGCATTTT. The chain has TRBV19 and TRBJ1-5; 8 bases agree with TRBD1. Germline-derived CDR1 and CDR2 are LNHDA and SQIVND (reference sequence). V was clipped by 7 bases and J by 1 base; unmatched bases: 3. This CDR3 has 14 residues.

V is TRBV27 and J is TRBJ1-6, with D possibly TRBD1 on 6 matching bases. The germline V gene has CDR1 MNHEY and CDR2 SMNVEV (reference sequence). Trimming stripped 10 bases from V and 0 bases from J, with 19 bases between. The CDR3 extends over 17 amino acids. The CDR3 DNA follows: TGTGCCACTAGCCCCCGGGACACAAACTCCTATAATTCACCCCTCCACTTT. Amino acid sequence: CATSPRDTNSYNSPLHF.

This clone has just a few counts. The V and J genes are TRBV4-2 and TRBJ2-7, with TRBD2 matching 8 bases. The junction had 10 bases not matched to a gene; V was cut back by 7 bases and J by 2 bases. CDR3 size: 15 residues. Germline V gene sequence: CDR1 LGHNA, CDR2 YNFKEQ. As DNA, the CDR3 is TGTGCCAGCACCCCCGGCGGTAGCGGGGCCTACGAGCAGTACTTC. Its translation is CASTPGGSGAYEQYF.

The V and J genes are TRBV7-9 and TRBJ2-7, with a weak D call TRBD1 (6 bases). The V gene lost 3 bases and the J gene lost 3 bases, with 12 bases spanning the gap. Germline CDR1 reads SEHNR; CDR2 reads FQNEAQ (reference sequence). There are 14 residues in the CDR3. The CDR3 spells CASSFRDRLYEQYF. The CDR3 nucleotides read TGTGCCAGCAGCTTCAGAGACAGGCTCTACGAGCAGTACTTC. Supplemented by reference TRBV7-9 and TRBJ2-7, the full variable domain reads DTGVSQNPRHKITKRGQNVTFRCDPISEHNRLYWYRQTLGQGPEFLTYFQNEAQLEKSRLLSDRFSAERPKGSFSTLEIQRTEQGDSAMYLCASSFRDRLYEQYFGPGTRLTVT.

V usage is TRBV6-5 and J usage is TRBJ1-5, with TRBD1 as a possible D gene (5 bases). There are 15 residues in the CDR3. The V gene lost 5 bases and the J gene lost 4 bases, with 15 bases spanning the gap. The germline V gene has CDR1 MNHEY and CDR2 SVGAGI. The CDR3 nucleotides read TGTGCCAGCAGTACCTCCGGACGGGGGAATCAGCCCCAGCATTTT. Translating it yields CASSTSGRGNQPQHF.

The chain couples TRBV6-5 to TRBJ2-7; D is perhaps TRBD1 (6 bases). The germline gives CDR1 MNHEY, CDR2 SVGAGI. Trimming pared 5 bases from V and 3 bases from J, leaving 14 bases between. This CDR3 is built from 14 residues. Written as DNA, the CDR3 is TGTGCCAGCAGTAGCCGGGACACCGGCTACGAGCAGTACTTC. It specifies CASSSRDTGYEQYF.

The V call is TRBV27, the J call TRBJ1-3; TRBD1 agrees at 10 bases. The V segment lost 8 bases and the J segment 4 bases; nucleotides outside the gene matches: 2. CDR1 and CDR2 (germline): MNHEY, SMNVEV (reference sequence). The CDR3 runs to 13 residues. CDR3 DNA sequence: TGTGCCAGCTGGGGACAGGGGGGAAACACCATATATTTT. Protein product: CASWGQGGNTIYF.

V and J are TRBV23-1 and TRBJ2-7, with D possibly TRBD1 on 6 matching bases. TRBV23-1 is placed among ORFs of uncertain function. V dropped 5 bases and J dropped 0 bases, with 11 bases sitting between them. This CDR3 is built from 14 residues. In nucleotides, the CDR3 is TGCGCCAGCAGTTCAACAGGGCTCTCCTACGAGCAGTACTTC. It yields the protein CASSSTGLSYEQYF.